This T cell receptor (beta chain) was sequenced in a study of cytomegalovirus exposure and HLA in healthy donors. As concerns this clone: The antigen remains undetermined.

Germline values: CDR1 MNHNY, CDR2 SVGAGI (reference sequence). The CDR3 consists of 15 residues. V gave up 8 bases and J gave up 0 bases; unmatched junction bases: 7. The PCR made use of 60 Vbeta and 13 Jbeta primers. Here immunoSEQ multiplex PCR was the method, and the copy in TCRdb shows in-frame clones only, minus some. In the table there are about 140,000 clones, roughly three fifths of which are singletons. Overall study findings and caveats: In vitro, a few CMV-associated chains proved specific for CMV antigens. The records held CMV serostatus as the only immune exposure information.

The genes are TRBV6-6 and TRBJ1-5; 7 nucleotides match TRBD1. The source material was PBMCs. The source is an older woman in good health and CMV-seronegative. CDR3 loop: CASGFGTDSNQPQHF. The CDR3 coding sequence is TGTGCCAGCGGCTTCGGGACAGATAGCAATCAGCCCCAGCATTTT.